These 7 T cell receptor beta chains share one sample of origin, sequenced in a study of vaccination and CD4 T cells after COVID-19. Specified treatment: roughly 11-day PBMC culture with coronavirus spike peptide pools or control peptides (ViraFEST assay). Their specific antigens are unknown. The study sequenced cultured CD4+ T cell DNA using the Oncomine TCR Beta short-read assay. Each CDR3 protein gets one entry after TCRdb re-called the PCR reads with MiXCR. The profile shows nearly 15,000 distinct CDR3 sequences, just under 80% of them singletons. Sample: CD4+ T cells from blood, cultured in vitro, taken after SARS-CoV-2 vaccination. These receptors originate from a human donor who received a COVID-19 vaccine.

In this sample, this clonotype turned up a few times. This rearrangement joins TRBV7-2 to TRBJ1-2; D gene uncertain. V lost 7 bases and J lost 1, with 16 bases in between. Germline loops: CDR1 SGHTA, CDR2 FQGNSA. CDR3 size: 15 residues. The CDR3 loop is CASNRSPTDNYGYTF. CDR3 nucleotide sequence: TGTGCCAGCAACCGGAGTCCAACAGATAACTATGGCTACACCTTC.

The CDR3 DNA reads TGTGCCAGCAGTGAGGTTTTTCGAGCGACCCAGTACTTC. This codes for CASSEVFRATQYF. This chain links TRBV2 with TRBJ2-5; D gene ambiguous. The CDR3 extends over 13 amino acids. CDR1 and CDR2 (germline): SNHLY, FYNNEI. Between the trimmed V and J ends, which lost 3 bases and 7 bases, there was a span of 12 bases. The full variable domain, its missing parts supplied by reference TRBV2 and TRBJ2-5, is EPEVTQTPSHQVTQMGQEVILRCVPISNHLYFYWYRQILGQKVEFLVSFYNNEISEKSEIFDDQFSVERPDGSNFTLKIRSTKLEDSAMYFCASSEVFRATQYFGPGTRLLVL.

By sample fraction, this clonotype is medium-sized. This sequence joins TRBV5-4 and TRBJ2-3, with 9 bases that match TRBD2. Germline V gene data show CDR1 as SGHNT and CDR2 as YYREEE (reference sequence). This CDR3 spans 16 amino acids. J was trimmed by 2 bases and V by 2 bases; bases with no gene match: 6. The CDR3 is CASSLVAGGNTDTQYF. CDR3 DNA: TGTGCCAGCAGCTTAGTGGCGGGGGGGAACACAGATACGCAGTATTTT.

DNA of the CDR3: TGCAGTGCTAGAGCCTCAGATACGCAGTATTTT. It is translated as CSARASDTQYF. The chain links TRBV20-1 to TRBJ2-3; D is ambiguous. This CDR3 region has 11 residues. V was cut by 1 base and J by 4 bases, with 3 bases left in between. CDR1 is DFQATT and CDR2 is SNEGSKA in the germline V gene (reference sequence).

This clonotype was observed a few times. V gene TRBV30 combines with J gene TRBJ1-2; 9 nucleotides line up with TRBD1. Germline V CDR1 and CDR2: GTSNPN, SVGIG (reference sequence). The CDR3 sequence is 14 residues long. Losses at the gene ends were 8 bases for V and 4 bases for J; bases not matched to a gene: 11. In DNA form, the CDR3 reads TGTGCCCTGGAACAGGGGGCATCCTCCTATGGCTACACCTTC. This sequence encodes CALEQGASSYGYTF. The entire variable domain, with the rest obtained from reference TRBV30 and TRBJ1-2, is as follows: SQTIHQWPATLVQPVGSPLSLECTVEGTSNPNLYWYRQAAGRGLQLLFYSVGIGQISSEVPQNLSASRPQDRQFILSSKKLLLSDSGFYLCALEQGASSYGYTFGSGTRLTVV.

This chain joins TRBV21-1 and TRBJ2-7; TRBD1, as called in the table, went unchecked against the DNA. TRBV21-1 corresponds to a pseudogene. The CDR3 contains 16 residues. This CDR3 reads CASSKALRTDSYEQYF. CDR3 nucleotides: TGTGCCAGCAGCAAAGCGCTCCGGACAGACTCCTACGAGCAGTACTTC.

This chain joins TRBV2 and TRBJ1-2, with 10 bases that match TRBD1. Per the germline V gene, CDR1 is SNHLY and CDR2 is FYNNEI. This CDR3 has 13 amino acids. V gave up 4 bases and J gave up 6 bases; unmatched junction bases: 2. DNA for the CDR3: TGTGCCAGCAGTGGACAGGGGGCTGATGGCTACACCTTC. It is translated as CASSGQGADGYTF.